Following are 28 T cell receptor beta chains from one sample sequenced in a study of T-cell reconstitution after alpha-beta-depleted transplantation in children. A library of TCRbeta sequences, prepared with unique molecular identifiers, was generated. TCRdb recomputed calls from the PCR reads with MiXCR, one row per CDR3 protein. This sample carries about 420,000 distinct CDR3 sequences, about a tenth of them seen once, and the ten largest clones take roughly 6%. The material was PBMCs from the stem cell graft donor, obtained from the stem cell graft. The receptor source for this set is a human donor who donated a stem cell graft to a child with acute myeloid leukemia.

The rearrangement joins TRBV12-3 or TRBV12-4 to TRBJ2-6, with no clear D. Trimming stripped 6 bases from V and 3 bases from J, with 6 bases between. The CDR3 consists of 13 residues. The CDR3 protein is CASSAFGANVLTF. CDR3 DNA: TGTGCCAGCAGCGCATTTGGGGCCAACGTCCTGACTTTC.

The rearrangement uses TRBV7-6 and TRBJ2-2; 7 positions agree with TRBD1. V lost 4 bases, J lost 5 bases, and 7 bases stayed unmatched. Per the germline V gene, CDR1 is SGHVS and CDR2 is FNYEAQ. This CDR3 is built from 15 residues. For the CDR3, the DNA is TGTGCCAGCAGCTGGAGAGACAGGGAAACCGGGGAGCTGTTTTTT. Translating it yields CASSWRDRETGELFF.

The chain's CDR3 is CASSSSDRANTEAFF. Written as DNA, the CDR3 is TGTGCCAGCAGCTCTTCTGACAGGGCGAACACTGAAGCTTTCTTT. V gene TRBV11-2 combines with J gene TRBJ1-1; 7 nucleotides agree with TRBD1. This CDR3 is built from 15 residues. The ends lost 4 bases at V and 1 base at J; junction bases unmatched: 6. Per the germline V gene, CDR1 is SGHAT and CDR2 is FQNNGV.

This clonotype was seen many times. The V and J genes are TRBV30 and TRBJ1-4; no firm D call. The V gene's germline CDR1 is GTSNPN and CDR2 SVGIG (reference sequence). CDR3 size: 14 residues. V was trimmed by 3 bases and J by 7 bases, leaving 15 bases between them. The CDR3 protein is CAWRRTGGGEKLFF. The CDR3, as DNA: TGTGCCTGGAGACGGACTGGCGGCGGTGAAAAACTGTTTTTT.

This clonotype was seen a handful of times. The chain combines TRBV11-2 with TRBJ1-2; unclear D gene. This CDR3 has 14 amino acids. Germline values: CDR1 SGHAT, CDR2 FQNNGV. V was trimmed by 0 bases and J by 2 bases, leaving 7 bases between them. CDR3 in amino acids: CASSLEVVNYGYTF. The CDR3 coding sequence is TGTGCCAGCAGCTTAGAGGTAGTGAACTATGGCTACACCTTC.

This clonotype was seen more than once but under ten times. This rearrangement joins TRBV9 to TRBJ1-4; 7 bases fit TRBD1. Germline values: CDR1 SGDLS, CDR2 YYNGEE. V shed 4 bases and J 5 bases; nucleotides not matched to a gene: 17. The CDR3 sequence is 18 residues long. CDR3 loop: CASSRSLRMGTENEKLFF. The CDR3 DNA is TGTGCCAGCAGCAGGAGTCTAAGAATGGGGACAGAAAATGAAAAACTGTTTTTT.

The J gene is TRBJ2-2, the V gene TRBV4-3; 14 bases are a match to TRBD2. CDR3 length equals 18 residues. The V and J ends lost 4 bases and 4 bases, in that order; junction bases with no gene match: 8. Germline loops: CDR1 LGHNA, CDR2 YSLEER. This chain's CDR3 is CASSPAGTSGSGTGELFF. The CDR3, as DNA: TGCGCCAGCAGCCCAGCCGGGACTAGCGGGAGTGGCACCGGGGAGCTGTTTTTT.

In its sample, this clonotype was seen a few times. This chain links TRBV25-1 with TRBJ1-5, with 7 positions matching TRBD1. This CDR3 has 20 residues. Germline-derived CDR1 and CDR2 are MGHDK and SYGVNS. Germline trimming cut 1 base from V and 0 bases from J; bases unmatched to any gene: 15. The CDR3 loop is CASSESQTGRGWYSNQPQHF. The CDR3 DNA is TGTGCCAGCAGTGAATCCCAGACAGGGAGGGGTTGGTATAGCAATCAGCCCCAGCATTTT.

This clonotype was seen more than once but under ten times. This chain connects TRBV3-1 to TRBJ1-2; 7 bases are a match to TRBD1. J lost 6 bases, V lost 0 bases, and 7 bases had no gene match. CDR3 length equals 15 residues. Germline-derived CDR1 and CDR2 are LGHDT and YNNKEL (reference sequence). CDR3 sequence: CASSQDYRTGDGYTF. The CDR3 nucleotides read TGTGCCAGCAGCCAAGATTATCGGACAGGAGATGGCTACACCTTC.

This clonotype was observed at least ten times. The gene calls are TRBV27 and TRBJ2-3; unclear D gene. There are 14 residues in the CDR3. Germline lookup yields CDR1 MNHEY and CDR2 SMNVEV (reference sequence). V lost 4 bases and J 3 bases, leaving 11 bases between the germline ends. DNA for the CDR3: TGTGCCAGCAGTTACTGGGAAAGTACAGATACGCAGTATTTT. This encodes CASSYWESTDTQYF.

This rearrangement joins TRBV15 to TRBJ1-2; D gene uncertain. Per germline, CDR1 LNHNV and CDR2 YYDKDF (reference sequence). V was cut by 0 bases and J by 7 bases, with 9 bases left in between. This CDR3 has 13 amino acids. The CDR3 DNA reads TGTGCCACCAGCAGAGAGCCCGCTTTTGGCTACACCTTC. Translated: CATSREPAFGYTF.

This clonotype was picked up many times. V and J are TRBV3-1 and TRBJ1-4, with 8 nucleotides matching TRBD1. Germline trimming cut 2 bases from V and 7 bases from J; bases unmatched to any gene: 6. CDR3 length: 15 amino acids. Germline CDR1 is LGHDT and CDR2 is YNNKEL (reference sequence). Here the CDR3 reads CASSQTGTGGEKLFF. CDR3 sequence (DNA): TGTGCCAGCAGCCAAACCGGGACAGGTGGTGAAAAACTGTTTTTT.

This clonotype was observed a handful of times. The CDR3 region has the DNA TGCGCCAGCACTGATACGACAGGGGCCGGGGAGCTGTTTTTT. This translates into CASTDTTGAGELFF. The rearrangement uses TRBV10-2 and TRBJ2-2; 8 bases match TRBD1. V lost 7 bases to trimming and J lost 6 bases; unmatched junction nucleotides: 7. The CDR3 runs 14 residues. In germline, CDR1 is WSHSY, CDR2 SAAADI.

CDR3 protein: CASSLVASSYEQFF. In DNA, the CDR3 is TGCGCCAGCAGCTTGGTGGCTAGCTCTTATGAGCAGTTCTTC. The V gene is TRBV5-1, the J gene TRBJ2-1, with D perhaps TRBD2 (5 bases). The CDR3 length is 14 residues. Looked up from germline, CDR1 is SGHRS and CDR2 is YFSETQ. Trimming took off 0 bases at V and 8 bases at J, with 12 bases between the two ends.

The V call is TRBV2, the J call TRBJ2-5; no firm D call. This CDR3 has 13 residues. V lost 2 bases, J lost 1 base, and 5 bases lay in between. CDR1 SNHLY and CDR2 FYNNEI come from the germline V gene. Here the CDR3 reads CASSEQVQETQYF. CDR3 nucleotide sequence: TGTGCCAGCAGTGAACAAGTCCAAGAGACCCAGTACTTC. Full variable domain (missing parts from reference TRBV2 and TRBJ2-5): EPEVTQTPSHQVTQMGQEVILRCVPISNHLYFYWYRQILGQKVEFLVSFYNNEISEKSEIFDDQFSVERPDGSNFTLKIRSTKLEDSAMYFCASSEQVQETQYFGPGTRLLVL.

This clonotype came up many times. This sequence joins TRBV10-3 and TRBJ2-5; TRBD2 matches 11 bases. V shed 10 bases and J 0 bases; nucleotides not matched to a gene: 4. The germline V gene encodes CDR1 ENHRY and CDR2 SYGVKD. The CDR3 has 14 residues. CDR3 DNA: TGTGCCACCAGACTAGCGGGGAACCAAGAGACCCAGTACTTC. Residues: CATRLAGNQETQYF.

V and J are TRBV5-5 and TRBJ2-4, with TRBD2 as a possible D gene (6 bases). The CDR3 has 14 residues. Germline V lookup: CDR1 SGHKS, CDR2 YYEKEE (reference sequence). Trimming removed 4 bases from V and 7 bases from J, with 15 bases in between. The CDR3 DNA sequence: TGTGCCAGCAGCCGTCGGGAGCTCGAGAACATTCAGTACTTC. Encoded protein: CASSRRELENIQYF.

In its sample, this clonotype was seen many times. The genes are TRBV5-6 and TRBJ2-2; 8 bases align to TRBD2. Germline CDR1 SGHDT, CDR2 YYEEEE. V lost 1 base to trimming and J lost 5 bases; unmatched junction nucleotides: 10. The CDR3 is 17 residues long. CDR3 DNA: TGTGCCAGCAGCTTGCCGTTAGCGGGGTTTTGGACCGGGGAGCTGTTTTTT. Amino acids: CASSLPLAGFWTGELFF.

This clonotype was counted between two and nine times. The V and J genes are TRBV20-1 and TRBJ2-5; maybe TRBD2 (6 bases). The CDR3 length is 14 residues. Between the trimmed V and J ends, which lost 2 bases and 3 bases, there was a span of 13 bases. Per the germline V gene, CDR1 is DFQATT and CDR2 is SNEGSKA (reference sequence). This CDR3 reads CSARSGTPKETQYF. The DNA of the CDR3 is TGCAGTGCTAGATCCGGGACTCCCAAAGAGACCCAGTACTTC.

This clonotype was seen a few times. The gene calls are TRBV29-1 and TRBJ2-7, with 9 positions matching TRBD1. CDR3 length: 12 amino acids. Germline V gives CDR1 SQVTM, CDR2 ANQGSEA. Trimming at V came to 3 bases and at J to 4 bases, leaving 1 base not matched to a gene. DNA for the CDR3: TGCAGCGTTGACGGGACAGGGTACGAGCAGTACTTC. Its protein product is CSVDGTGYEQYF.

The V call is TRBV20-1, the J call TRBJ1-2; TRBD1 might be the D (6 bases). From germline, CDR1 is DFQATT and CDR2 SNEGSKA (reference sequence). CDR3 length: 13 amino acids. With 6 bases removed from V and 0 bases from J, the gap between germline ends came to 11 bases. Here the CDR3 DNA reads TGCAGTGCCCGGGGGGGCCCTAACTATGGCTACACCTTC. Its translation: CSARGGPNYGYTF.

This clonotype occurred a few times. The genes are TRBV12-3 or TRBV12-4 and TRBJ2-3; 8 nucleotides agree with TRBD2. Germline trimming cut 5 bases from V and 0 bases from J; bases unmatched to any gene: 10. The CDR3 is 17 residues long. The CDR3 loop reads CASSAGTRIESTDTQYF. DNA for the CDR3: TGTGCCAGCAGTGCCGGGACTAGAATAGAGAGCACAGATACGCAGTATTTT.

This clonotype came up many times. In DNA, the CDR3 is TGCAGTGCTAGAGGGGACACGGAAGATACGCAGTATTTT. Protein product: CSARGDTEDTQYF. The chain is built from TRBV20-1 and TRBJ2-3; weak D call: TRBD1 (6 bases). The germline CDR1 and CDR2 sequences are DFQATT and SNEGSKA (reference sequence). With 1 base removed from V and 5 bases from J, the gap between germline ends came to 10 bases. This CDR3 has 13 residues.

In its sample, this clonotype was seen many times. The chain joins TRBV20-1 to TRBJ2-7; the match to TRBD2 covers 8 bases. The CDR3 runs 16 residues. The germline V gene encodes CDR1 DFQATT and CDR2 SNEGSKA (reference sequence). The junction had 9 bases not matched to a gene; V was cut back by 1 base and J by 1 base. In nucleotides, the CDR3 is TGCAGTGCTAGAGCCGGCTGGCGGGAGGCTTCCTACGAGCAGTACTTC. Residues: CSARAGWREASYEQYF.

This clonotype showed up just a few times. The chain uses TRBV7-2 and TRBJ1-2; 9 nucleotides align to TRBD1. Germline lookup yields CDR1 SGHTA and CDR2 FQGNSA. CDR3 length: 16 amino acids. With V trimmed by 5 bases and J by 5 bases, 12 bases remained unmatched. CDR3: CASSPRPGTGQYGYTF. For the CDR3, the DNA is TGTGCCAGCAGCCCACGCCCGGGGACAGGGCAATATGGCTACACCTTC.

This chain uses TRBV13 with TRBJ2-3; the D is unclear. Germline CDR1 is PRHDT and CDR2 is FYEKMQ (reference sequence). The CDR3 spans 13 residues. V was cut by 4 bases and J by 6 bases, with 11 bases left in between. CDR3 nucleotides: TGTGCCAGCAGCTCCCCCCGTGGGGATACGCAGTATTTT. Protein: CASSSPRGDTQYF.

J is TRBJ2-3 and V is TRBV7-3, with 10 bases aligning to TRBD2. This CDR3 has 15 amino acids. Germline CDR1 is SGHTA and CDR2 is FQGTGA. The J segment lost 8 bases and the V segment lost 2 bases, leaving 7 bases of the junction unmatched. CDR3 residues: CASSLGRTSGGTQYF. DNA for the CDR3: TGTGCCAGCAGCTTAGGGCGGACTAGCGGCGGTACGCAGTATTTT.

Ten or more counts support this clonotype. CDR3 coding DNA: TGTGCCAGCAGTACCCGGACAGACGGGGCCAACGTCCTGACTTTC. Translated: CASSTRTDGANVLTF. This rearrangement joins TRBV6-1 to TRBJ2-6; TRBD1 might be the D (6 bases). CDR1 and CDR2 from the germline V gene are MNHNS and SASEGT. V lost 5 bases to trimming and J lost 4 bases, with 12 bases between them. This CDR3 region has 15 residues.